This is a list of T cell receptor beta chains from one sample in a study of T cell repertoires in cytomegalovirus infection. TCRdb called the reads again in MiXCR, with one record for every CDR3 protein. The top ten clones hold about 2.8% of a sample with 680,000 or so distinct CDR3 sequences, 35% of them seen once. Sequencing input: PBMCs. Source of these receptors: a human donor in good health (CMV status not recorded). Some clones in this sample may be carry-over from other donors' samples. CDR3s include the opening cysteine and the closing phenylalanine or tryptophan. A D gene is named only where the DNA matches it firmly. Clone size appears in some rows only: once, few, many, or a class for an expanded clone.

d_gene: .
v_gene: TRBV19
abundance: .
j_gene: TRBJ1-1
CDR3nt: TGTGCCAGTAGTATGCCCCTGAGAAAGAAGAGGACTGAAGCTTTCTTT
CDR3aa: CASSMPLRKKRTEAFF

d_gene: TRBD2
v_gene: TRBV7-6
abundance: .
j_gene: TRBJ2-3
CDR3nt: TGTGCCAGCAGCCCTAGTTGGAGCGGGAGGCCCACAGATACGCAGTATTTT
CDR3aa: CASSPSWSGRPTDTQYF

d_gene: .
v_gene: TRBV7-2
abundance: many
j_gene: TRBJ1-1
CDR3nt: TGTGCCAGCAGCTCGGGACATCTAATCACTGAAGCTTTCTTT
CDR3aa: CASSSGHLITEAFF

d_gene: .
v_gene: TRBV7-3
abundance: many
j_gene: TRBJ2-5
CDR3nt: TGTGCCAGCAGTCTGAGCCTCGGAGAGACCCAGTACTTC
CDR3aa: CASSLSLGETQYF

d_gene: .
v_gene: TRBV19
abundance: .
j_gene: TRBJ2-2
CDR3nt: TGTGCCAGTAGTGCGTCCGGGGAGCTGTTTTTT
CDR3aa: CASSASGELFF

d_gene: .
v_gene: TRBV11-2
abundance: few
j_gene: TRBJ2-5
CDR3nt: TGTGCCAGCAGCGAGGACATTCGAGAGACCCAGTACTTC
CDR3aa: CASSEDIRETQYF

d_gene: .
v_gene: TRBV6-1
abundance: few
j_gene: TRBJ1-2
CDR3nt: TGTGCCAGCAGTGAGACGGCCTACTATGGCTACACCTTC
CDR3aa: CASSETAYYGYTF

d_gene: .
v_gene: TRBV7-6
abundance: few
j_gene: TRBJ1-2
CDR3nt: TGTGCCAGCAGCTTAGATGTCCGTTCAGGGGGCTACACCTTC
CDR3aa: CASSLDVRSGGYTF

d_gene: .
v_gene: TRBV28
abundance: .
j_gene: TRBJ1-5
CDR3nt: TGTGCCAGCAGTTCCCCTTGGGTGATCAATCAGCCCCAGCATTTT
CDR3aa: CASSSPWVINQPQHF

d_gene: TRBD2
v_gene: TRBV27
abundance: .
j_gene: TRBJ2-7
CDR3nt: TGTGCCAGCAGTCCCCGGACTAGCTCCGAGCAGTACTTC
CDR3aa: CASSPRTSSEQYF

d_gene: TRBD1
v_gene: TRBV6-6
abundance: few
j_gene: TRBJ2-7
CDR3nt: TGTGCCAGTACCCCGGACAGGGTGTCGTCCTACGAGCAGTACTTC
CDR3aa: CASTPDRVSSYEQYF

d_gene: TRBD1
v_gene: TRBV12-3/TRBV12-4
abundance: many
j_gene: TRBJ2-7
CDR3nt: TGTGCCAGCAGTTCGACAGGGGGGTACGAGCAGTACTTC
CDR3aa: CASSSTGGYEQYF

d_gene: .
v_gene: TRBV10-3
abundance: .
j_gene: TRBJ2-7
CDR3nt: TGTGCCATCAGTCCAGGGGTCTCCTACGAGCAGTACTTC
CDR3aa: CAISPGVSYEQYF

d_gene: TRBD1
v_gene: TRBV29-1
abundance: .
j_gene: TRBJ2-1
CDR3nt: TGCAGCGTAGAAGACAGGGCGCGCGCGTACTACAATGAGCAGTTCTTC
CDR3aa: CSVEDRARAYYNEQFF

d_gene: .
v_gene: TRBV20-1
abundance: .
j_gene: TRBJ1-4
CDR3nt: TGCAGTGCTAGAGACCTCAGGACGGTTTATGAAAAACTGTTTTTT
CDR3aa: CSARDLRTVYEKLFF

d_gene: .
v_gene: TRBV7-8
abundance: many
j_gene: TRBJ1-3
CDR3nt: TGTGCCAGCAGCGACCCCCGGCGAAACACCATATATTTT
CDR3aa: CASSDPRRNTIYF

d_gene: .
v_gene: TRBV28
abundance: many
j_gene: TRBJ1-5
CDR3nt: TGTGCCAGCAGTTCCTTTAGACTGATTAGCAATCAGCCCCAGCATTTT
CDR3aa: CASSSFRLISNQPQHF

d_gene: TRBD1
v_gene: TRBV12-3/TRBV12-4
abundance: .
j_gene: TRBJ2-7
CDR3nt: TGTGCCAGCAGTCCAGGACAGGGGGCTATGGCTAGGTTCTACGAGCAGTACTTC
CDR3aa: CASSPGQGAMARFYEQYF

d_gene: .
v_gene: TRBV11-2
abundance: .
j_gene: TRBJ1-1
CDR3nt: TGTGCCAGCAGCGGTGGGGGGGAGGGGACTGAAGCTTTCTTT
CDR3aa: CASSGGGEGTEAFF

d_gene: .
v_gene: TRBV28
abundance: few
j_gene: TRBJ2-5
CDR3nt: TGTGCCAGCAGTTCCCTTGGGGCGGACCAAGAGACCCAGTACTTC
CDR3aa: CASSSLGADQETQYF

d_gene: TRBD2
v_gene: TRBV11-2
abundance: many
j_gene: TRBJ2-1
CDR3nt: TGTGCCAGCAGCTCCGGACTAGCGGGTGGCAATGAGCAGTTCTTC
CDR3aa: CASSSGLAGGNEQFF

d_gene: .
v_gene: TRBV7-9
abundance: few
j_gene: TRBJ1-4
CDR3nt: TGTGCCAGCAGCTTAGGGTCGCGAGGAACCGGGCATGAAAAACTGTTTTTT
CDR3aa: CASSLGSRGTGHEKLFF

d_gene: TRBD1
v_gene: TRBV24-1
abundance: once
j_gene: TRBJ2-1
CDR3nt: TGTGCCACCAGTGACAAACTGGCGGGACAGGGCCACAATGAGCAGTTCTTC
CDR3aa: CATSDKLAGQGHNEQFF

d_gene: .
v_gene: TRBV6-4
abundance: .
j_gene: TRBJ1-3
CDR3nt: TGTGCCAGAAAAAGGGACGGCGGAAACACCATATATTTT
CDR3aa: CARKRDGGNTIYF

d_gene: .
v_gene: TRBV19
abundance: .
j_gene: TRBJ1-4
CDR3nt: TGTGCCAGTAGTCTTGGACAGTCAACTAATGAAAAACTGTTTTTT
CDR3aa: CASSLGQSTNEKLFF

d_gene: .
v_gene: TRBV4-2
abundance: .
j_gene: TRBJ2-1
CDR3nt: TGTGCCAGCAGCCAGATGGGTGTGGGGCTAGCGTTCCCCAATGAGCAGTTCTTC
CDR3aa: CASSQMGVGLAFPNEQFF

d_gene: TRBD2
v_gene: TRBV14
abundance: .
j_gene: TRBJ2-1
CDR3nt: TGTGCCAGCAGCCTACTAGCGGCCAATGAGCAGTTATTC
CDR3aa: CASSLLAANEQLF

d_gene: .
v_gene: TRBV4-1
abundance: .
j_gene: TRBJ1-1
CDR3nt: TGCGCCAGCAGCCAAGTCTTTGTCAGTGAAGCTTTCTTT
CDR3aa: CASSQVFVSEAFF

d_gene: .
v_gene: TRBV7-9
abundance: few
j_gene: TRBJ2-1
CDR3nt: TGTGCCAGCACCCAGAGTGGTATCTACAATGAGCAGTTCTTC
CDR3aa: CASTQSGIYNEQFF

d_gene: TRBD2
v_gene: TRBV7-9
abundance: many
j_gene: TRBJ2-7
CDR3nt: TGTGCCAGCAGCCCCCATGCGGGGGTCGAGCAGTACTTC
CDR3aa: CASSPHAGVEQYF

d_gene: .
v_gene: TRBV5-4
abundance: once
j_gene: TRBJ2-4
CDR3nt: TGTGCCAGCAGTAGTGACAGAAGTTTAGCCAAAAACATTCAGTACTTC
CDR3aa: CASSSDRSLAKNIQYF

d_gene: TRBD2
v_gene: TRBV27
abundance: .
j_gene: TRBJ2-7
CDR3nt: TGTGCCAGCAGTTCCTATAGCGGGAGTGGCTCCTACGAGCAGTACTTC
CDR3aa: CASSSYSGSGSYEQYF

d_gene: .
v_gene: TRBV7-2
abundance: .
j_gene: TRBJ2-7
CDR3nt: TGTTCCAGCAGCGTTAGACCGAACTCCTACGAGCAGTACTTC
CDR3aa: CSSSVRPNSYEQYF

d_gene: .
v_gene: TRBV5-5
abundance: many
j_gene: TRBJ2-3
CDR3nt: TGTGCCAGCAGCTTAGATGTGGGGGGCGCAGATACGCAGTATTTT
CDR3aa: CASSLDVGGADTQYF

d_gene: .
v_gene: TRBV7-6
abundance: few
j_gene: TRBJ2-1
CDR3nt: TGTGCCAGCAGCTCTCCGACGGGCCCGAAGGAGGGCTCCTACAATGAGCAGTTCTTC
CDR3aa: CASSSPTGPKEGSYNEQFF

d_gene: .
v_gene: TRBV20-1
abundance: .
j_gene: TRBJ2-1
CDR3nt: TGCAGTGCTAGCCCCGGGGAGAATTACAATGAGCAGTTCTTC
CDR3aa: CSASPGENYNEQFF

d_gene: .
v_gene: TRBV7-3
abundance: few
j_gene: TRBJ1-1
CDR3nt: TGTGCCAGCAGCTTAAAAGCAGGGGCCACTGAAGCTTTCTTT
CDR3aa: CASSLKAGATEAFF

d_gene: .
v_gene: TRBV27
abundance: once
j_gene: TRBJ1-2
CDR3nt: TGTGCCAGCCGTTTTGGGACGGGAGCCGGCTACACCTTC
CDR3aa: CASRFGTGAGYTF

d_gene: TRBD1
v_gene: TRBV19
abundance: few
j_gene: TRBJ1-5
CDR3nt: TGTGCCAGTAGTATAGGGACAGGGGTACAGCCCCAGCATTTT
CDR3aa: CASSIGTGVQPQHF

d_gene: .
v_gene: TRBV19
abundance: .
j_gene: TRBJ1-5
CDR3nt: TGTGCCAGTAGTATAGGGGGCGGGAATAGCAATCAGCCCCAGCATTTT
CDR3aa: CASSIGGGNSNQPQHF

d_gene: TRBD1
v_gene: TRBV4-1
abundance: .
j_gene: TRBJ1-6
CDR3nt: TGCGCCAGCAGCCAATTGACAGGGGTAATCGATTCACCCCTCCACTTT
CDR3aa: CASSQLTGVIDSPLHF

d_gene: .
v_gene: TRBV28
abundance: .
j_gene: TRBJ1-4
CDR3nt: TGTGCCAGCAGTTTAATGGGAAATAATGAAAAACTGTTTTTT
CDR3aa: CASSLMGNNEKLFF

d_gene: .
v_gene: TRBV12-3/TRBV12-4
abundance: few
j_gene: TRBJ1-1
CDR3nt: TGTGCCAGCAGTCCGGACAGAAGATTTGAGTTT
CDR3aa: CASSPDRRFEF

d_gene: .
v_gene: TRBV5-5
abundance: .
j_gene: TRBJ2-1
CDR3nt: TGTGCCAGCAGCCCTATAATGCTAGGGATCAGGTTCTTC
CDR3aa: CASSPIMLGIRFF

d_gene: .
v_gene: TRBV6-1
abundance: .
j_gene: TRBJ2-5
CDR3nt: TGTGCCAGCAGTGAAGCACCTGGACGGCGGGCGGAGACCCAGTACTTC
CDR3aa: CASSEAPGRRAETQYF

d_gene: .
v_gene: TRBV5-6
abundance: .
j_gene: TRBJ2-3
CDR3nt: TGTGCCAGCAGCGGCGGAGGTGTCAGCACAGATACGCAGTATTTT
CDR3aa: CASSGGGVSTDTQYF

d_gene: .
v_gene: TRBV20-1
abundance: few
j_gene: TRBJ2-5
CDR3nt: TGCAGTGCTAGAGGCGGGGGCAAACGAGGGACCCAGTACTTC
CDR3aa: CSARGGGKRGTQYF

d_gene: .
v_gene: TRBV7-6
abundance: .
j_gene: TRBJ2-2
CDR3nt: TGTGCCAGCAGCTTACAGTGTTGGAACACCGGGGAGCTGTTTTTT
CDR3aa: CASSLQCWNTGELFF

d_gene: .
v_gene: TRBV11-1
abundance: few
j_gene: TRBJ1-2
CDR3nt: TGTGCCAGCAGCTTAGAAGGGGAAGATGGCTACACCTTC
CDR3aa: CASSLEGEDGYTF

d_gene: .
v_gene: TRBV3-1
abundance: .
j_gene: TRBJ2-7
CDR3nt: TGTGCCAGCAGCCCCCGGGTAGCGGATTTCTACGAGCAGTACTTC
CDR3aa: CASSPRVADFYEQYF

d_gene: TRBD1
v_gene: TRBV7-6
abundance: many
j_gene: TRBJ2-1
CDR3nt: TGTGCCAGCAGCAGGGCCAGAGGGACAGGCCTTACCTCCTACAATGAGCAGTTCTTC
CDR3aa: CASSRARGTGLTSYNEQFF

d_gene: TRBD1
v_gene: TRBV6-2/TRBV6-3
abundance: .
j_gene: TRBJ2-3
CDR3nt: TGTGCCCCTTCAAAGGGGGCAAATGCAGATACGCAGTATTTT
CDR3aa: CAPSKGANADTQYF

d_gene: .
v_gene: TRBV29-1
abundance: once
j_gene: TRBJ2-1
CDR3nt: TGCAGCTTTTCGGGGAAAGGTTACAATGTGCAGTTCTTC
CDR3aa: CSFSGKGYNVQFF

d_gene: TRBD2
v_gene: TRBV12-3/TRBV12-4
abundance: many
j_gene: TRBJ2-2
CDR3nt: TGTGCCAGCAGGAAGAATATAGCGGGTAGCGGGGAGCTGTTTTTT
CDR3aa: CASRKNIAGSGELFF

d_gene: .
v_gene: TRBV6-5
abundance: .
j_gene: TRBJ1-1
CDR3nt: TGTGCCAGCAGTTTTTCCGTGAGGTCGGTGAACACTGACGCTTTATTT
CDR3aa: CASSFSVRSVNTDALF

d_gene: .
v_gene: TRBV20-1
abundance: .
j_gene: TRBJ2-7
CDR3nt: TGCAGTGCTTCAGATACAGGGATCTACGAGCAGTACTTC
CDR3aa: CSASDTGIYEQYF

d_gene: .
v_gene: TRBV27
abundance: few
j_gene: TRBJ2-7
CDR3nt: TGTGCCAGCAGTTTAAGTCCTAGCGTGTACGAGCAGTACTTC
CDR3aa: CASSLSPSVYEQYF

d_gene: .
v_gene: TRBV7-9
abundance: few
j_gene: TRBJ2-2
CDR3nt: TGTGCCAGCAGCTCGGCCGGGACTGACACCGGGGAGCTGTTTTTT
CDR3aa: CASSSAGTDTGELFF

d_gene: TRBD1
v_gene: TRBV7-8
abundance: few
j_gene: TRBJ2-7
CDR3nt: TGTGCCAGCAGCTACGTAGGGGGCGCGCGGTACGAGCAGTACTTC
CDR3aa: CASSYVGGARYEQYF

d_gene: .
v_gene: TRBV7-2
abundance: .
j_gene: TRBJ1-3
CDR3nt: TGTGCCAGCAGCCGGGAAAGCTCTGGAAACACCATATATTTT
CDR3aa: CASSRESSGNTIYF